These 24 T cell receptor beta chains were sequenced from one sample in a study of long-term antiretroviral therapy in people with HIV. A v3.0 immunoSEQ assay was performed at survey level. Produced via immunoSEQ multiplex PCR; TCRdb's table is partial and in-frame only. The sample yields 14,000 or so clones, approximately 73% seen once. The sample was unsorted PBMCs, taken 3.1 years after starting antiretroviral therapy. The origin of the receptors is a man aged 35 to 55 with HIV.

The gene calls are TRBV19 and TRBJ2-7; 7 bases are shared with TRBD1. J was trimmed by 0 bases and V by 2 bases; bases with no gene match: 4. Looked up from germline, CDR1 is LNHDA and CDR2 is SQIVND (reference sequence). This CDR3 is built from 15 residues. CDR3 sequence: CASSITTGTSYEQYF. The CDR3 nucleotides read TGTGCCAGTAGTATAACGACAGGGACCTCCTACGAGCAGTACTTC.

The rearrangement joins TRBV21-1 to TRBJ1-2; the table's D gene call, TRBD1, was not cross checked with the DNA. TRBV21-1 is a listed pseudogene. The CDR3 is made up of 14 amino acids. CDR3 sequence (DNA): TGTGCCAGCAGCAATTGGACACCAAACTATGGCTACACCTTC. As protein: CASSNWTPNYGYTF.

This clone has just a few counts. The CDR3 spells CASSQDLGYYGYTF. The CDR3, as DNA: TGCGCCAGCAGCCAAGATCTAGGGTACTATGGCTACACCTTC. The gene calls are TRBV4-1 and TRBJ1-2, with D uncertain. Germline V gene data show CDR1 as MGHRA and CDR2 as YSYEKL. Trimming took 0 bases from V and 3 from J, leaving 8 bases between them. The CDR3 loop spans 14 amino acids.

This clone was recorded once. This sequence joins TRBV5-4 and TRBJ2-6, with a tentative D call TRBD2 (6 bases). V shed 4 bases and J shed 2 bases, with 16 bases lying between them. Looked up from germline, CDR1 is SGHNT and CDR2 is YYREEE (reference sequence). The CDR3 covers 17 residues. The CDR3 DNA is TGTGCCAGCAGCATGGAGTTCGGCGGGGCTGGGGCCAACGTCCTGACTTTC. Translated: CASSMEFGGAGANVLTF.

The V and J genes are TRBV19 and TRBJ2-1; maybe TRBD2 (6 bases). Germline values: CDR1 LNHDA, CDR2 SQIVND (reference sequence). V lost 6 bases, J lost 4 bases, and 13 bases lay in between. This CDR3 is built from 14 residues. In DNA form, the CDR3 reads TGTGCCAGTAGGGGGCGCGGGGCTTACAATGAGCAGTTCTTC. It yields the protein CASRGRGAYNEQFF.

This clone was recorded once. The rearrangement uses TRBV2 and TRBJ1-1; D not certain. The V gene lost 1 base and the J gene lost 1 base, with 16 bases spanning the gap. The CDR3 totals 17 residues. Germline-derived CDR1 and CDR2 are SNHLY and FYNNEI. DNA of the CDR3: TGTGCCAGCAGTGAAGGCCTACGGGTTTCTGGGAACACTGAAGCTTTCTTT. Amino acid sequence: CASSEGLRVSGNTEAFF.

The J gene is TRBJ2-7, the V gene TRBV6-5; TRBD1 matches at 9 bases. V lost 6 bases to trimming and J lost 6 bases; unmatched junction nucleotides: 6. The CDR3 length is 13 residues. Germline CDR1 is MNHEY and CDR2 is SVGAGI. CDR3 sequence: CASRPGTGFEQYF. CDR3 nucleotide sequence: TGTGCCAGCAGGCCAGGGACAGGGTTCGAGCAGTACTTC.

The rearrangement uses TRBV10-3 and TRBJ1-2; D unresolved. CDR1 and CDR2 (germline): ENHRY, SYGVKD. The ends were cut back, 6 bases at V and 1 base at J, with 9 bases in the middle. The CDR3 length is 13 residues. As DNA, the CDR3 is TGTGCCATCAGATTGACTTATAACTATGGCTACACCTTC. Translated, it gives CAIRLTYNYGYTF.

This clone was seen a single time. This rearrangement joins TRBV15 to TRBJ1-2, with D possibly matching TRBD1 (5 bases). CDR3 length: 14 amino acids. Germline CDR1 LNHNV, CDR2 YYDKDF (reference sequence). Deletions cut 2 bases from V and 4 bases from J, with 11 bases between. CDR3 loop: CATSRLTAFYGYTF. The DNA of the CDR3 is TGTGCCACCAGCAGACTGACAGCTTTCTATGGCTACACCTTC.

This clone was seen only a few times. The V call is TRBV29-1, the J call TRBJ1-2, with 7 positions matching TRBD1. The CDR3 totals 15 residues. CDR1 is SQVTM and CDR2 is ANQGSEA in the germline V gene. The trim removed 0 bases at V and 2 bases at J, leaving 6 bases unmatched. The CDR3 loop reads CSVEDPSGGNYGYTF. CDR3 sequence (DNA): TGCAGCGTTGAAGATCCGTCAGGGGGGAACTATGGCTACACCTTC.

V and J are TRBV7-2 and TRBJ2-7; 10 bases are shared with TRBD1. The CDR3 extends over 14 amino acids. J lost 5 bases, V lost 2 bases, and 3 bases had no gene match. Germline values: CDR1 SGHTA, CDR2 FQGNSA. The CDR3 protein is CASSLRTGGHEQYF. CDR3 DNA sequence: TGTGCCAGCAGCTTAAGGACAGGGGGTCACGAGCAGTACTTC.

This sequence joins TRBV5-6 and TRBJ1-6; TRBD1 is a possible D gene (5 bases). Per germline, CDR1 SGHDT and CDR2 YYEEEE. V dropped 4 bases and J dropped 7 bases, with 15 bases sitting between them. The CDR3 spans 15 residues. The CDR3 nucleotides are TGTGCCAGCAGCCGTGCGGGGGTTCTGAATTCACCCCTCCACTTT. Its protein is CASSRAGVLNSPLHF.

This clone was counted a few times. The CDR3: CASSIGQGARTEAFF. The CDR3 DNA reads as TGTGCCAGTAGTATAGGACAGGGGGCGCGGACTGAAGCTTTCTTT. V usage is TRBV19 and J usage is TRBJ1-1, with 10 positions matching TRBD1. The germline V gene encodes CDR1 LNHDA and CDR2 SQIVND (reference sequence). Trimming removed 1 base from V and 5 bases from J; junction bases left unmatched: 4. CDR3 length: 15 residues.

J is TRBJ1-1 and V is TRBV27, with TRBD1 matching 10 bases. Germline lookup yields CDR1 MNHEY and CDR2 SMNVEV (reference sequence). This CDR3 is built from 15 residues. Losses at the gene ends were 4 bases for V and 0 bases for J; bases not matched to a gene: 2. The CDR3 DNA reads TGTGCCAGCAGTTCGGACAGGGGGTTGAACACTGAAGCTTTCTTT. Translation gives CASSSDRGLNTEAFF.

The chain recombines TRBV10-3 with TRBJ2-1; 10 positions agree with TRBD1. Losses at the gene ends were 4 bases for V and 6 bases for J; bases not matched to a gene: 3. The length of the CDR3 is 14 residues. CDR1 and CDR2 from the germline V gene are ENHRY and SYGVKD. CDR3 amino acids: CAISGTGGRNEQFF. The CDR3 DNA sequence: TGTGCCATCAGTGGGACAGGGGGACGCAATGAGCAGTTCTTC.

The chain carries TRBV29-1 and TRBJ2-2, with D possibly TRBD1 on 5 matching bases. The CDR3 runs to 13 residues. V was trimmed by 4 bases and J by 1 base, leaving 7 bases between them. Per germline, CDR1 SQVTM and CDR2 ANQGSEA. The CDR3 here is CSVARENTGELFF. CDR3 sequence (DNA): TGCAGCGTTGCCAGGGAGAACACCGGGGAGCTGTTTTTT.

In nucleotides, the CDR3 is TGTGCCAGCTCAACGACCGAGACAGGATCTAACTATGGCTACACCTTC. It codes for CASSTTETGSNYGYTF. The chain has TRBV18 and TRBJ1-2; TRBD1 might be the D (6 bases). There are 16 residues in the CDR3. The germline V gene encodes CDR1 KGHSH and CDR2 LQKENI. Trimming took off 5 bases at V and 0 bases at J, with 16 bases between the two ends.

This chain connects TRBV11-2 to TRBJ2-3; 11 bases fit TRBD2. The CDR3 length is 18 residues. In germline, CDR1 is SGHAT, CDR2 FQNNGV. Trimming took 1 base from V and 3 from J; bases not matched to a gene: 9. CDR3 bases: TGTGCCAGCAGCTTAGCCCCGGGACTAGCGGCGATGACAGATACGCAGTATTTT. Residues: CASSLAPGLAAMTDTQYF.

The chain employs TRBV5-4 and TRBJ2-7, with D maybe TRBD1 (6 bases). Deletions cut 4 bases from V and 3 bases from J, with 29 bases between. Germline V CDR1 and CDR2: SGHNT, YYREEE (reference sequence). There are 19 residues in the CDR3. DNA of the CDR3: TGTGCCAGCAGCGACGGCGGGCCAGGGGAAATTCAGGTAATCTACGAGCAGTACTTC. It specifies CASSDGGPGEIQVIYEQYF.

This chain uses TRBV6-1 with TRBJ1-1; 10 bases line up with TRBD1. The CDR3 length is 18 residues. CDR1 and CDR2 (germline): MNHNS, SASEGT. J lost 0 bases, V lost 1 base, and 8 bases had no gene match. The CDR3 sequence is CASSEGKGQGMMNTEAFF. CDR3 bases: TGTGCCAGCAGTGAAGGAAAGGGACAGGGGATGATGAACACTGAAGCTTTCTTT.

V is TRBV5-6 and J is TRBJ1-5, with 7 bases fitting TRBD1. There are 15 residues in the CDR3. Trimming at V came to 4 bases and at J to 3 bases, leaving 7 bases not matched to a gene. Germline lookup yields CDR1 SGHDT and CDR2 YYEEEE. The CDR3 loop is CASSLGQANNQPQHF. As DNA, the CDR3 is TGTGCCAGCAGCCTCGGACAGGCAAACAATCAGCCCCAGCATTTT.

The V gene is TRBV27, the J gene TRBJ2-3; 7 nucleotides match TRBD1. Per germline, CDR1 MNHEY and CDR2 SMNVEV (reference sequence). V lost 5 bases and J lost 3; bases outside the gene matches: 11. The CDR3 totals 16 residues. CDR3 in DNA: TGTGCCAGCAGTACCTACCTCTCAGGGGGAACAGATACGCAGTATTTT. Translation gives CASSTYLSGGTDTQYF.

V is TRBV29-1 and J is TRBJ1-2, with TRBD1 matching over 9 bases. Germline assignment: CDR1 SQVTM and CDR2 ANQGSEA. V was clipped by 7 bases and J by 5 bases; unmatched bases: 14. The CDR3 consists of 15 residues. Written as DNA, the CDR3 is TGCAGCGCCCTGAACCCCGCGACAGGGGGATATGGCTACACCTTC. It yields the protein CSALNPATGGYGYTF. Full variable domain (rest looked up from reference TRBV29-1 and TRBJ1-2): SAVISQKPSRDICQRGTSLTIQCQVDSQVTMMFWYRQQPGQSLTLIATANQGSEATYESGFVIDKFPISRPNLTFSTLTVSNMSPEDSSIYLCSALNPATGGYGYTFGSGTRLTVV.

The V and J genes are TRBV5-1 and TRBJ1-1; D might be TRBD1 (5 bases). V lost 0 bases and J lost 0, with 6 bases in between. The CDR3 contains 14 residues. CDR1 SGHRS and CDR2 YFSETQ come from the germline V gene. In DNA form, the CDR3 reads TGCGCCAGCAGCTTGGGGGGGATGAACACTGAAGCTTTCTTT. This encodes CASSLGGMNTEAFF.